Below, 5 T cell receptor beta chains from the same sample are listed, as sequenced in a study of technical replicates of blood from a few donors. Libraries were prepared by immunoSEQ multiplex PCR; TCRdb keeps only in-frame clonotypes and omits some of them. The table has 70,000 to 85,000 clones, over 85% seen once. The specimen was T cells isolated from PBMCs. All receptors come from a human donor in good health.

The chain recombines TRBV4-1 with TRBJ2-3; possible D gene TRBD1, 8 bases. CDR3 length: 16 residues. The V end was cut by 1 base, the J end by 6 bases, with 17 bases between. Germline V gene lookup returns CDR1 MGHRA and CDR2 YSYEKL. This CDR3 reads CASSQGGQGLSDTQYF. As DNA, the CDR3 is TGCGCCAGCAGCCAAGGCGGACAGGGACTAAGTGATACGCAGTATTTT.

The rearrangement joins TRBV30 to TRBJ1-1; D is perhaps TRBD1 (5 bases). CDR3 length: 14 amino acids. Germline V CDR1 and CDR2: GTSNPN, SVGIG (reference sequence). V was shortened by 5 bases and J by 4 bases, with 17 bases between the two germline ends. CDR3: CAWGFRRRGTEAFF. CDR3 DNA: TGTGCCTGGGGTTTTCGGAGAAGGGGCACTGAAGCTTTCTTT.

The gene calls are TRBV13 and TRBJ1-5; D is perhaps TRBD1 (6 bases). Per germline, CDR1 PRHDT and CDR2 FYEKMQ (reference sequence). The CDR3 totals 17 residues. V was shortened by 4 bases and J by 0 bases, with 16 bases between the two germline ends. CDR3 region: CASSSTGGGYSNQPQHF. DNA of the CDR3: TGTGCCAGCAGCTCAACGGGGGGCGGCTATAGCAATCAGCCCCAGCATTTT.

In this sample, this clone turned up once. This chain uses TRBV7-2 with TRBJ2-7; 10 bases align to TRBD1. CDR3 length equals 16 residues. The V gene end was trimmed by 4 bases and the J gene end by 0 bases; junction bases not matched to a gene: 6. Germline V gene data show CDR1 as SGHTA and CDR2 as FQGNSA. The CDR3 DNA reads TGTGCCAGCAGCTCGACAGGGGGCGAAAACTCCTACGAGCAGTACTTC. It is translated as CASSSTGGENSYEQYF. Supplemented by reference TRBV7-2 and TRBJ2-7, the full variable domain reads GAGVSQSPSNKVTEKGKDVELRCDPISGHTALYWYRQSLGQGLEFLIYFQGNSAPDKSGLPSDRFSAERTGGSVSTLTIQRTQQEDSAVYLCASSSTGGENSYEQYFGPGTRLTVT.

The chain employs TRBV27 and TRBJ2-3; D is uncertain. The germline V and J ends were trimmed by 6 bases and 6 bases, with 16 bases remaining between them. Germline-derived CDR1 and CDR2 are MNHEY and SMNVEV (reference sequence). The CDR3 sequence is 14 residues long. The CDR3 protein is CASRPFSNRDTQYF. The DNA for the CDR3 is TGTGCCAGCAGACCCTTTTCCAATCGGGATACGCAGTATTTT.